This T cell receptor beta chain was identified during a study of blood T cell repertoires in COVID-19. Overall study: Acute-phase and convalescent COVID-19 samples originated in the United States, Italy and Spain.

Germline trimming cut 6 bases from V and 8 bases from J; bases unmatched to any gene: 7. CDR3 length equals 14 residues. Germline CDR1 is SNHLY and CDR2 is FYNNEI. Clones were read by immunoSEQ multiplex PCR, and TCRdb kept only the in-frame ones, dropping some. Among over 150,000 clones listed, roughly 87% were seen once. In assigning cohorts, the study relied on participant-reported clinical history. Donors in Cohort 3 counted as recovered after two negative PCRs, clearance, or symptom resolution. The V call is TRBV2, the J call TRBJ1-2; 12 bases map to TRBD1. This sequence originates from a woman aged 30 to 39 who had recovered from COVID-19. Source material: PBMCs or T cells enriched from blood (not recorded which). This chain's CDR3 is CASSTGQGAGGYTF. In DNA, the CDR3 is TGTGCCAGCAGCACGGGACAGGGGGCGGGAGGCTACACCTTC.